Each of the 11 T cell receptor beta chains below was sequenced from the same sample in a study of OX40 agonist ivuxolimab in advanced cancers. Sequencing was performed with immunoSEQ multiplex PCR; in TCRdb, only in-frame clones are kept and a portion is missing. The profile covers around 25,000 clones, with over 70% appearing a single time and 20% to 30% taken by the ten largest. This sample comprised CD4+ or CD8+ T cells sorted from blood, obtained in a trial of the OX40 agonist ivuxolimab. These receptor sequences come from an adult with an advanced solid tumor such as melanoma, head and neck, liver or kidney cancer.

J is TRBJ1-1 and V is TRBV4-2, with 7 positions matching TRBD1. The V and J ends lost 9 bases and 3 bases, in that order; junction bases with no gene match: 4. The CDR3 length is 12 residues. From germline, CDR1 is LGHNA and CDR2 YNFKEQ. The CDR3 nucleotides read TGTGCCAGTCGACAGGGTGACACTGAAGCTTTCTTT. Translation: CASRQGDTEAFF.

V gene TRBV2 combines with J gene TRBJ2-7; 7 bases agree with TRBD2. Germline values: CDR1 SNHLY, CDR2 FYNNEI. The CDR3 consists of 12 residues. V lost 9 bases and J lost 4; bases outside the gene matches: 6. The CDR3 region has the DNA TGTGCCAGTCTAGCGGAAACTTACGAGCAGTACTTC. Its translation is CASLAETYEQYF. The whole variable domain, filled in from reference TRBV2 and TRBJ2-7, reads EPEVTQTPSHQVTQMGQEVILRCVPISNHLYFYWYRQILGQKVEFLVSFYNNEISEKSEIFDDQFSVERPDGSNFTLKIRSTKLEDSAMYFCASLAETYEQYFGPGTRLTVT.

This clone was seen only a few times. V gene TRBV30 combines with J gene TRBJ1-5, with 7 nucleotides matching TRBD1. J lost 2 bases, V lost 3 bases, and 7 bases had no gene match. CDR1 is GTSNPN, CDR2 SVGIG, per germline (reference sequence). The CDR3 sequence is 15 residues long. The CDR3 DNA sequence: TGTGCCTGGAGGACAGGGCGCTTCGGCAATCAGCCCCAGCATTTT. Its protein is CAWRTGRFGNQPQHF.

The chain couples TRBV19 to TRBJ2-1; the match to TRBD2 covers 8 bases. The CDR3 runs 14 residues. J gave up 7 bases and V 10 bases, and 12 bases lay outside the gene matches. Germline lookup yields CDR1 LNHDA and CDR2 SQIVND (reference sequence). The CDR3 loop reads CATINGGAWNEQFF. The CDR3 DNA follows: TGTGCCACCATCAACGGGGGGGCCTGGAATGAGCAGTTCTTC.

The CDR3 loop reads CAWSVPETLSGNTIYF. CDR3 nucleotide sequence: TGTGCCTGGAGTGTACCCGAGACCCTCTCTGGAAACACCATATATTTT. The genes are TRBV30 and TRBJ1-3, with no clear D. Germline V lookup: CDR1 GTSNPN, CDR2 SVGIG (reference sequence). The V end lost 0 bases, the J end lost 0 bases, and 12 bases lay between the germline ends. The CDR3 loop spans 16 amino acids.

This chain joins TRBV11-3 and TRBJ2-7; D is tentatively TRBD1 or TRBD2 (5 bases each). In germline, CDR1 is SGHNT, CDR2 YENEEA. V was trimmed by 5 bases and J by 2 bases, leaving 13 bases between them. This CDR3 is 14 amino acids long. DNA for the CDR3: TGTGCCAGCAGCGCGAGGGGTTATCCCTACGAGCAGTACTTC. It specifies CASSARGYPYEQYF.

J is TRBJ2-7 and V is TRBV7-6; D perhaps matches TRBD1 (5 bases). The CDR3 covers 17 residues. The V end lost 5 bases, the J end lost 6 bases, and 26 bases lay between the germline ends. Germline V gives CDR1 SGHVS, CDR2 FNYEAQ. CDR3 in DNA: TGTGCCAGCAGCCCCCGTGGTTATGGGGCAGATCGCTCCGAGCAGTACTTC. Its protein is CASSPRGYGADRSEQYF.

The chain couples TRBV5-5 to TRBJ1-4; D might be TRBD1 (5 bases). CDR1 and CDR2 (germline): SGHKS, YYEKEE (reference sequence). This CDR3 is built from 15 residues. V shed 4 bases and J shed 7 bases, with 17 bases lying between them. DNA for the CDR3: TGTGCCAGCAGCGGGGACTTCGTTCAGGGTGAAAAACTGTTTTTT. As protein: CASSGDFVQGEKLFF.

V usage is TRBV7-8 and J usage is TRBJ1-6; D ambiguous. The V and J ends lost 2 bases and 9 bases respectively, with 20 bases between them. The CDR3 sequence is 17 residues long. Per the germline V gene, CDR1 is SGHVS and CDR2 is FQNEAQ. In DNA, the CDR3 is TGTGCCAGCAGCTTAACGGGTGGGTCCTCAAGTGGTTCACCCCTCCACTTT. Its protein product is CASSLTGGSSSGSPLHF.

The V and J genes are TRBV5-1 and TRBJ2-3; maybe TRBD1 (5 bases). CDR3 size: 15 residues. V lost 1 base to trimming and J lost 0 bases, with 9 bases between them. Germline V gene data show CDR1 as SGHRS and CDR2 as YFSETQ. This CDR3 reads CASSLTTASTDTQYF. CDR3 sequence (DNA): TGCGCCAGCAGCTTGACGACAGCTAGCACAGATACGCAGTATTTT.

This sequence joins TRBV10-3 and TRBJ2-1; TRBD1 is a possible D gene (6 bases). The CDR3 runs to 15 residues. V was cut by 5 bases and J by 5 bases, with 16 bases left in between. CDR1 and CDR2 from the germline V gene are ENHRY and SYGVKD. The CDR3 region is CAISQQGSGHNEQFF. The DNA of the CDR3 is TGTGCCATCAGTCAACAGGGATCGGGGCACAATGAGCAGTTCTTC.